This is a list of T cell receptor beta chains from one sample in a study of T cell repertoires in aging, cancer and after chemotherapy. TCRdb re-called the multiplex PCR reads through MiXCR, storing one row per CDR3 protein. The table records roughly 700 distinct CDR3 sequences, roughly 40% of them present only once. Sample: blood. The receptors shown here come from a human donor with a solid tumor. Each CDR3 is given with its conserved first and last residue. The order of the fields is D gene, clone size, J gene, V gene, CDR3 protein, CDR3 DNA. A D gene is named only where the DNA matches it firmly. Expanded clones are given a class, and other clones once, few, many or no size at all.

D: .
size: large
J: TRBJ2-1
V: TRBV6-2/TRBV6-3
CDR3: CASSRDLRDSNEQFF
DNA: TGTGCCAGCAGTCGGGACCTAAGAGATAGCAATGAGCAGTTCTTC

D: TRBD1
size: .
J: TRBJ1-5
V: TRBV28
CDR3: CASSSDRGWSQPQHF
DNA: TGTGCCAGCAGCTCGGACAGGGGATGGAGTCAGCCCCAGCATTTT

D: .
size: once
J: TRBJ2-1
V: TRBV13
CDR3: CASSPIGFKDNEQFF
DNA: TGTGCCAGCAGCCCCATCGGGTTTAAGGACAATGAGCAGTTCTTC

D: .
size: few
J: TRBJ1-4
V: TRBV19
CDR3: CASSLHQGSFNEKLFF
DNA: TGTGCCAGTAGCCTGCATCAGGGGTCTTTTAATGAAAAACTGTTTTTT

D: .
size: large
J: TRBJ2-1
V: TRBV11-2
CDR3: CASSLGGSLNEQFF
DNA: TGTGCCAGCAGCTTAGGGGGCAGCCTGAATGAGCAGTTCTTC

D: .
size: few
J: TRBJ2-5
V: TRBV20-1
CDR3: CSATPRPRGRQETQYF
DNA: TGCAGTGCTACCCCCCGCCCTAGGGGGAGGCAAGAGACCCAGTACTTC

D: .
size: large
J: TRBJ2-5
V: TRBV30
CDR3: CAWSVLETQYF
DNA: TGTGCCTGGAGTGTACTAGAGACCCAGTACTTC

D: TRBD1
size: .
J: TRBJ1-4
V: TRBV6-5
CDR3: CASRRTGPYEKLFF
DNA: TGTGCCAGCAGACGGACAGGGCCCTATGAAAAACTGTTTTTT

D: .
size: .
J: TRBJ1-1
V: TRBV19
CDR3: CASSIRTTGPTEAFF
DNA: TGTGCCAGTAGTATCCGCACGACCGGTCCAACTGAAGCTTTCTTT

D: .
size: few
J: TRBJ2-7
V: TRBV21-1
CDR3: CASSPIGDAARHEQYF
DNA: TGTGCCAGCAGCCCTATCGGTGACGCTGCCAGACACGAGCAGTACTTC

D: .
size: .
J: TRBJ2-3
V: TRBV20-1
CDR3: CSAIPAGPDTQYF
DNA: TGCAGTGCTATACCGGCGGGGCCAGATACGCAGTATTTT

D: .
size: large
J: TRBJ2-2
V: TRBV30
CDR3: CAWVGGQYTGELFF
DNA: TGTGCCTGGGTCGGGGGCCAGTACACCGGGGAGCTGTTTTTT

D: .
size: .
J: TRBJ2-7
V: TRBV20-1
CDR3: CSAISPSSYEQYF
DNA: TGCAGTGCTATATCGCCTAGCTCCTACGAGCAGTACTTC

D: TRBD1
size: .
J: TRBJ2-2
V: TRBV15
CDR3: CATSRERQGSTGELFF
DNA: TGTGCCACCAGCAGAGAAAGACAGGGAAGCACCGGGGAGCTGTTTTTT

D: .
size: .
J: TRBJ2-2
V: TRBV5-5
CDR3: CASYSGGSTGELFF
DNA: TGTGCCAGCTATTCGGGCGGTTCCACCGGGGAGCTGTTTTTT

D: TRBD1
size: .
J: TRBJ1-5
V: TRBV20-1
CDR3: CSADRGGYSNQPQHF
DNA: TGCAGTGCCGACAGGGGCGGTTATAGCAATCAGCCCCAGCATTTT

D: TRBD1
size: few
J: TRBJ1-5
V: TRBV24-1
CDR3: CATSDPQGGDNQPQHF
DNA: TGTGCCACCAGTGATCCCCAGGGGGGGGACAATCAGCCCCAGCATTTT

D: TRBD1
size: large
J: TRBJ2-7
V: TRBV20-1
CDR3: CSAHPGTGVEQYF
DNA: TGCAGTGCTCACCCCGGGACAGGGGTCGAGCAGTACTTC

D: .
size: large
J: TRBJ2-2
V: TRBV30
CDR3: CAWRPSRGDTGELFF
DNA: TGTGCCTGGAGACCCAGTAGGGGGGATACCGGGGAGCTGTTTTTT

D: TRBD1
size: .
J: TRBJ2-7
V: TRBV30
CDR3: CAWKGPGGSYEQYF
DNA: TGTGCCTGGAAAGGCCCAGGGGGTAGTTACGAGCAGTACTTC

D: TRBD1
size: large
J: TRBJ2-7
V: TRBV19
CDR3: CASSLNRDRSSYEQYF
DNA: TGTGCCAGTAGCCTAAACCGGGACAGGAGCTCCTACGAGCAGTACTTC

D: .
size: large
J: TRBJ1-2
V: TRBV5-1
CDR3: CASSFVSSDGYTF
DNA: TGCGCCAGCAGCTTTGTAAGTTCGGATGGCTACACCTTC

D: .
size: few
J: TRBJ2-5
V: TRBV5-1
CDR3: CASSSGPTRAGETQYF
DNA: TGCGCCAGCAGCTCCGGGCCCACCAGGGCAGGAGAGACCCAGTACTTC

D: .
size: few
J: TRBJ1-2
V: TRBV20-1
CDR3: CSADGAGWGYTF
DNA: TGCAGTGCTGACGGCGCAGGGTGGGGCTACACCTTC

D: TRBD1
size: .
J: TRBJ2-3
V: TRBV6-5
CDR3: CASNSRQGRSYTQYF
DNA: TGTGCCAGCAACAGCAGACAGGGCCGTAGTTATACACAGTATTTT

D: .
size: .
J: TRBJ2-5
V: TRBV28
CDR3: CASSPYGWEQYF
DNA: TGTGCCAGCAGCCCCTACGGCTGGGAACAGTACTTC

D: .
size: large
J: TRBJ1-3
V: TRBV29-1
CDR3: CSGVHSGNTIYF
DNA: TGCAGTGGGGTCCACTCTGGAAACACCATATATTTT

D: .
size: large
J: TRBJ2-3
V: TRBV7-6
CDR3: CASSLGTGGTQYF
DNA: TGTGCCAGCAGCTTAGGGACCGGGGGAACGCAGTATTTT

D: TRBD1
size: .
J: TRBJ2-7
V: TRBV29-1
CDR3: CSGRDSNEQYF
DNA: TGCAGCGGTAGGGACAGTAACGAGCAGTACTTC

D: TRBD2
size: few
J: TRBJ2-3
V: TRBV4-2
CDR3: CASSPTSGGSGGDTQYF
DNA: TGTGCCAGCAGCCCGACTAGCGGGGGTTCAGGGGGAGATACGCAGTATTTT

D: TRBD2
size: large
J: TRBJ2-3
V: TRBV6-5
CDR3: CASSYGGGTDTQYF
DNA: TGTGCCAGCAGTTACGGCGGGGGGACAGATACGCAGTATTTT

D: TRBD2
size: .
J: TRBJ2-2
V: TRBV10-3
CDR3: CAIPASGGANTGELFF
DNA: TGTGCCATCCCTGCTAGCGGGGGGGCCAACACCGGGGAGCTGTTTTTT

D: .
size: .
J: TRBJ1-1
V: TRBV7-2
CDR3: CASSLANSLEAFF
DNA: TGTGCCAGCAGCTTAGCGAATTCCCTTGAAGCTTTCTTT

D: TRBD2
size: large
J: TRBJ2-7
V: TRBV7-6
CDR3: CASSRGLAELTYEQYF
DNA: TGTGCCAGCAGCCGCGGACTAGCGGAGCTTACCTACGAGCAGTACTTC

D: TRBD1
size: .
J: TRBJ1-4
V: TRBV5-1
CDR3: CASSWGQWGEKLFF
DNA: TGCGCCAGCAGCTGGGGACAGTGGGGAGAAAAACTGTTTTTT

D: .
size: few
J: TRBJ2-5
V: TRBV5-1
CDR3: CASSRTPQETQYF
DNA: TGCGCCAGCAGCCGGACCCCACAAGAGACCCAGTACTTC

D: .
size: few
J: TRBJ1-2
V: TRBV7-9
CDR3: CASSLVGGKEDYGYTF
DNA: TGTGCCAGCAGCTTAGTTGGTGGAAAGGAGGACTATGGCTACACCTTC

D: TRBD2
size: .
J: TRBJ2-1
V: TRBV27
CDR3: CASSRPLTSGNEQFF
DNA: TGTGCCAGCAGTAGACCCCTGACTAGCGGCAATGAGCAGTTCTTC

D: TRBD1
size: .
J: TRBJ2-2
V: TRBV11-2
CDR3: CASSTRVRTGRTGELFF
DNA: TGTGCCAGCAGCACCCGCGTGAGGACAGGGCGAACCGGGGAGCTGTTTTTT

D: .
size: .
J: TRBJ1-4
V: TRBV7-2
CDR3: CASSLDLEKLFF
DNA: TGTGCCAGCAGCTTAGATCTCGAAAAACTGTTTTTT

D: TRBD2
size: few
J: TRBJ2-3
V: TRBV6-4
CDR3: CASSVGLAGGSDTQYF
DNA: TGTGCCAGCAGTGTCGGACTAGCGGGGGGGTCAGATACGCAGTATTTT

D: .
size: hyperexpanded
J: TRBJ2-3
V: TRBV6-5
CDR3: CASSRRGNRADTQYF
DNA: TGTGCCAGCAGTCGTCGGGGAAACAGAGCAGATACGCAGTATTTT

D: .
size: .
J: TRBJ2-2
V: TRBV11-2
CDR3: CASSHLRANTGELFF
DNA: TGTGCCAGCAGCCATCTCAGGGCGAACACCGGGGAGCTGTTTTTT

D: .
size: once
J: TRBJ1-2
V: TRBV19
CDR3: CASSRVQGTNYGYTF
DNA: TGTGCCAGTAGTAGGGTCCAGGGGACGAACTATGGCTACACCTTC